A selection of T cell receptor beta chains follows, all from one sample in a study of response to subunit inactivated influenza vaccine. A single record per CDR3 protein comes from TCRdb applying MiXCR to the RT-PCR reads. The data show about 480,000 distinct CDR3 sequences, with approximately 12% seen just once and over 10% held by the top ten. Here the sequenced sample was PBMCs from blood, taken 40 to 50 days after vaccination. These receptors all stem from a man aged 45-60 years who received an inactivated influenza vaccine. Both conserved end residues are part of each CDR3. Each record gives: CDR3 DNA, CDR3 protein, clone size, V gene, J gene, D gene. D genes are given only for firm matches. Rows give clone size only sometimes, using once, few, many, or a class for an expanded clone.

CDR3 DNA: TGTGCCAGCAGCTTAATGGAGGGAGGGAGTGAGCAGTTCTTC; CDR3 protein: CASSLMEGGSEQFF; clone size: many; V gene: TRBV7-3; J gene: TRBJ2-1; D gene: TRBD2
CDR3 DNA: TGCGCCAGCAGTGAGATCGGGGGCTCGGATGAAAAACTGTTTTTT; CDR3 protein: CASSEIGGSDEKLFF; clone size: .; V gene: TRBV10-2; J gene: TRBJ1-4; D gene: .
CDR3 DNA: TGTGCCAGCAGCCCGGCGGGACAGGGCTCCTACAATGAGCAGTTCTTC; CDR3 protein: CASSPAGQGSYNEQFF; clone size: few; V gene: TRBV11-2; J gene: TRBJ2-1; D gene: TRBD1
CDR3 DNA: TGTGCCAGTAGTAATCGGTACAATGAGCAGTTCTTC; CDR3 protein: CASSNRYNEQFF; clone size: .; V gene: TRBV19; J gene: TRBJ2-1; D gene: .
CDR3 DNA: TGTGCCAGCAGCCAAGATAAGGAGCAGTTCTTC; CDR3 protein: CASSQDKEQFF; clone size: many; V gene: TRBV14; J gene: TRBJ2-1; D gene: .
CDR3 DNA: TGCGCCAGCAGCCAAGATCAGGACTTCTCCTACGAGCAGTACTTC; CDR3 protein: CASSQDQDFSYEQYF; clone size: few; V gene: TRBV4-3; J gene: TRBJ2-7; D gene: .
CDR3 DNA: TGCAGTGCTGCCAGGACAGCAACTAATGAAAAACTGTTTTTT; CDR3 protein: CSAARTATNEKLFF; clone size: few; V gene: TRBV20-1; J gene: TRBJ1-4; D gene: .
CDR3 DNA: TGCAGTGCTAGGGCAGGGGGCGAAAACATTCAGTACTTC; CDR3 protein: CSARAGGENIQYF; clone size: few; V gene: TRBV20-1; J gene: TRBJ2-4; D gene: TRBD1
CDR3 DNA: TGTGCCAGCAGTTTAACTTTTGACAGGGGGCACACCGGGGAGCTGTTTTTT; CDR3 protein: CASSLTFDRGHTGELFF; clone size: few; V gene: TRBV12-3/TRBV12-4; J gene: TRBJ2-2; D gene: TRBD1
CDR3 DNA: TGTGCCAGCAGTTTAGGGCGGGGGACCTCCTACGAGCAGTACTTC; CDR3 protein: CASSLGRGTSYEQYF; clone size: .; V gene: TRBV12-3/TRBV12-4; J gene: TRBJ2-7; D gene: TRBD2
CDR3 DNA: TGTGCCAGCAGCTTACAAAAAGACTACCAAGAGACCCAGTACTTC; CDR3 protein: CASSLQKDYQETQYF; clone size: few; V gene: TRBV7-2; J gene: TRBJ2-5; D gene: .
CDR3 DNA: TGTGCCAGCCGGAAGTCCCCACTGGTCACAGATACGCAGTATTTT; CDR3 protein: CASRKSPLVTDTQYF; clone size: few; V gene: TRBV4-2; J gene: TRBJ2-3; D gene: .
CDR3 DNA: TGTGCCAGCAGCCCAGACAGGGGGCAAGACACAGATACGCAGTATTTT; CDR3 protein: CASSPDRGQDTDTQYF; clone size: .; V gene: TRBV7-9; J gene: TRBJ2-3; D gene: TRBD1
CDR3 DNA: TGTGCCAGCAGAGCAGGGAGCAGCACAGATACGCAGTATTTT; CDR3 protein: CASRAGSSTDTQYF; clone size: few; V gene: TRBV6-1; J gene: TRBJ2-3; D gene: .
CDR3 DNA: TGTGCCAGCAGTTACTCGAGCAGGGGGAAGAGCTCTGGAAACACCATATATTTT; CDR3 protein: CASSYSSRGKSSGNTIYF; clone size: few; V gene: TRBV6-5; J gene: TRBJ1-3; D gene: TRBD1
CDR3 DNA: TGCGCCAGCAGCTTTTCCCAAGCGGGGGATACGCAGTATTTT; CDR3 protein: CASSFSQAGDTQYF; clone size: .; V gene: TRBV5-1; J gene: TRBJ2-3; D gene: TRBD2
CDR3 DNA: TGTGCCAGCAGTTACAAACAGCCCCGGGTGATATACGAGCAGTACTTC; CDR3 protein: CASSYKQPRVIYEQYF; clone size: .; V gene: TRBV6-2/TRBV6-3; J gene: TRBJ2-7; D gene: .
CDR3 DNA: TGTGCCAGCAGCCCCCTGGGGGGGGACCCCTACAATGAGCAGTTCTTC; CDR3 protein: CASSPLGGDPYNEQFF; clone size: .; V gene: TRBV5-6; J gene: TRBJ2-1; D gene: TRBD2
CDR3 DNA: TGTGCTAGCAGCTTACGCAGCTTCGGGAGCACAGATACGCAGTATTTT; CDR3 protein: CASSLRSFGSTDTQYF; clone size: .; V gene: TRBV7-7; J gene: TRBJ2-3; D gene: .
CDR3 DNA: TGTGCCAGCAGCCCGAGCGGGACAGGGTACACCGGGGAGCTGTTTTTT; CDR3 protein: CASSPSGTGYTGELFF; clone size: .; V gene: TRBV7-9; J gene: TRBJ2-2; D gene: TRBD1
CDR3 DNA: TGTGCCAGCAGCCCGACTGGGACGGGAGAGACCCAGTACTTC; CDR3 protein: CASSPTGTGETQYF; clone size: few; V gene: TRBV12-3/TRBV12-4; J gene: TRBJ2-5; D gene: .
CDR3 DNA: TGCAGTGCTAGGGACAGAACAACTAATGAAAAACTGTTTTTT; CDR3 protein: CSARDRTTNEKLFF; clone size: few; V gene: TRBV20-1; J gene: TRBJ1-4; D gene: .
CDR3 DNA: TGTGCCAGCAGTCTTGTTCCCAATGGCTACACCTTC; CDR3 protein: CASSLVPNGYTF; clone size: .; V gene: TRBV12-3/TRBV12-4; J gene: TRBJ1-2; D gene: .
CDR3 DNA: TGTGCCCGCAGACTCAGACGGGGCGAACTAAGCTCCTACAATGAGCAGTTCTTC; CDR3 protein: CARRLRRGELSSYNEQFF; clone size: .; V gene: TRBV2; J gene: TRBJ2-1; D gene: .
CDR3 DNA: TGTGCCAGCAGTTGGGGGGGACCAAGCCTGGCCGGGGAGCTGTTTTTT; CDR3 protein: CASSWGGPSLAGELFF; clone size: .; V gene: TRBV27; J gene: TRBJ2-2; D gene: TRBD2
CDR3 DNA: TGTGCCAGCAGCCAAGATCCCCCGGGTTACGAGCAGTACTTC; CDR3 protein: CASSQDPPGYEQYF; clone size: .; V gene: TRBV4-2; J gene: TRBJ2-7; D gene: .
CDR3 DNA: TGCAGTGCTAGAGTGCGGGGGAGAACGAACACTGAAGCTTTCTTT; CDR3 protein: CSARVRGRTNTEAFF; clone size: .; V gene: TRBV20-1; J gene: TRBJ1-1; D gene: .
CDR3 DNA: TGTGCCAGCAGCGAAAGATATACTCACGAGCAGTACTTC; CDR3 protein: CASSERYTHEQYF; clone size: .; V gene: TRBV7-2; J gene: TRBJ2-7; D gene: .
CDR3 DNA: TGTGCCAGCAGCTTAGGTGGGGTCGGGTTGTTGACAGGGGGTTACGAGCAGTACTTC; CDR3 protein: CASSLGGVGLLTGGYEQYF; clone size: few; V gene: TRBV13; J gene: TRBJ2-7; D gene: TRBD1
CDR3 DNA: TGCGCCAGCAGCCAAGATGATCGAAAATGGACCTATAATTCACCCCTCCACTTT; CDR3 protein: CASSQDDRKWTYNSPLHF; clone size: .; V gene: TRBV4-3; J gene: TRBJ1-6; D gene: .
CDR3 DNA: TGTGCCAGCAGTTTATCCCTCACCGGGGAGCTGTTTTTT; CDR3 protein: CASSLSLTGELFF; clone size: .; V gene: TRBV27; J gene: TRBJ2-2; D gene: .
CDR3 DNA: TGCAGCGTTTGGAAGGAAAAACTGTTTTTT; CDR3 protein: CSVWKEKLFF; clone size: few; V gene: TRBV29-1; J gene: TRBJ1-4; D gene: .
CDR3 DNA: TGTGCCAGCAGCTCACAGGGGATCCTTCTCGAGCAGTACTTC; CDR3 protein: CASSSQGILLEQYF; clone size: .; V gene: TRBV5-4; J gene: TRBJ2-7; D gene: TRBD1
CDR3 DNA: TGTGCCAGCAGTTTACCCTCCCTTAGCGGGACCTACGAGCAGTACTTC; CDR3 protein: CASSLPSLSGTYEQYF; clone size: few; V gene: TRBV12-3/TRBV12-4; J gene: TRBJ2-7; D gene: TRBD2
CDR3 DNA: TGTGCCAGCAGCCAAGGAGGGGGGCAGCGGAGCTACACCTTC; CDR3 protein: CASSQGGGQRSYTF; clone size: few; V gene: TRBV3-1; J gene: TRBJ1-2; D gene: .
CDR3 DNA: TGCAGTGCCGTTGGGACAGGGAAAGAGACCCAGTACTTC; CDR3 protein: CSAVGTGKETQYF; clone size: many; V gene: TRBV20-1; J gene: TRBJ2-5; D gene: TRBD1
CDR3 DNA: TGCAGTGCTAGACCGGGAGGGGGGTCCGGGGAGCTGTTTTTT; CDR3 protein: CSARPGGGSGELFF; clone size: many; V gene: TRBV20-1; J gene: TRBJ2-2; D gene: TRBD2